This T cell receptor beta chain was recovered during a study of blood T cell repertoires in COVID-19. Study-level background: Acute and convalescent COVID-19 specimens originated in the United States, Italy and Spain. The cDNA or gDNA used as material had been derived from T cells, B-cell-depleted T cells, or PBMCs.

As handled by the study authors: Amplifying reference gene primers gave estimates of nucleated cell counts. Sequencing was performed with immunoSEQ multiplex PCR; in TCRdb, only in-frame clones are kept and a portion is missing. V, J and clone size reflect that table, while D and trimming were determined from the DNA. The sample has about 92,000 clones, about 78% seen once. Trimming took off 4 bases at V and 5 bases at J, with 11 bases between the two ends. Germline V gene sequence: CDR1 SGHAT, CDR2 FQDESV (reference sequence). The CDR3 is 13 residues long. This chain connects TRBV11-1 to TRBJ1-2; TRBD1 might be the D (6 bases). The source is a man between 45 and 60 years old who had recovered from COVID-19. What was sequenced was peripheral blood. CDR3 nucleotide sequence: TGTGCCAGCAGCTATTCAGGGGAATATGGCTACACCTTC. Translating it yields CASSYSGEYGYTF.